What follows is one TCR beta chain and its context. Which antigen it targets is not known. No base quality information exists; no much larger clone differs at one position. The data belong to a study of blood T cell repertoires in COVID-19 (dated by TCRdb to between 2020 and 2021). With regard to the full study: The collaborator samples originated in the United States, Italy and Spain and spanned the acute and convalescent phases of COVID-19. The material from the prospective study consisted of cDNA or gDNA derived from T cells, B-cell-depleted T cells, or PBMCs. The dataset comprised deeply sampled blood TCRbeta repertoires from subjects exposed to, actively infected with, or recovered from COVID-19. A freely available public database, intended as a resource for researchers studying the immune response to SARS-CoV-2, is where the repertoires were released. The samples were drawn from two sources: the first 160 participants of the ongoing ImmuneRACE study, and 1,254 subjects contributed by 6 global collaborators. Sample metadata almost always included a de-identified subject ID, COVID-19 status, age in years and sex. Where available, HLA class I and class II types were obtained from metadata supplied by the sample provider rather than from assay-based typing. Overall study outcomes, separate from this receptor: The amount of clinical and demographic metadata varied by source and participant and was provided uncurated.

Samples from volunteer blood donors who had recovered from COVID-19 were contributed by a second Seattle source. Collaborating institutions collected whole blood in K2EDTA tubes following their own protocols. Collaborator samples were shipped for TCRbeta analysis as frozen whole blood, isolated PBMCs, or DNA extracted from either sample type. Germline trimming amounts to 4 bases on V and 1 base on J, with 9 as the count of junction bases outside the gene matches. Spanning cysteine to phenylalanine, the CDR3 consists of 17 amino acids. The sequence is cut down to CDR3 DNA, 51 bases in frame from base 1. The CDR1 and CDR2 encoded by the germline V gene (reference sequence) are SGHNT and YYREEE. TCRbeta CDR3 regions were amplified from genomic DNA using the immunoSEQ Assay, a bias-controlled multiplex PCR. The study's processing was this. The number of nucleated cells in each sample was estimated from the amplification of reference gene primers within the assay. To quantify the absolute abundance of each unique TCRbeta CDR3 rearrangement, sequence reads were collapsed and filtered. For each sample, productive Simpson clonality was calculated by taking the square root of Simpson's diversity index across productive rearrangements. TCRdb re-hosts the immuneACCESS table, in-frame sequences only. Its copies lack some clones; in the studies checked, an unresolved V gene accounts for under half of them, and the cause for the rest is not known. V and J calls and clone size come straight from that table; D and trimming were deduced from the DNA. The sample records over 150,000 clones, around four fifths of which are singletons. The top ten hold 15% to 20% of the sample.

The sequence joins TRBV5-4 to TRBJ2-5, with TRBD2 identical over 11 junction bases. The sequencing input was peripheral blood. This sequence was found in a woman aged 65 to 85 who had recovered from COVID-19. The encoded CDR3 is CASSHPGTSGPQETQYF. In nucleotides, the sequence is TGTGCCAGCAGCCACCCCGGGACTAGCGGACCCCAAGAGACCCAGTACTTC.